The 18 T cell receptor beta chains given below trace back to one sample, sequenced in a study of siplizumab effects on memory and regulatory T cells. This table comes from immunoSEQ multiplex PCR, and its TCRdb copy is limited to in-frame clones, with some not included. The data hold about 6,500 clones, with less than 65% observed a single time. Specimen: effector memory CD8+ T cells sorted from blood. Noted subset: unstimulated CD8+ effector memory T cells. The origin of the receptors is a human donor in good health.

This clone was seen more than once but under ten times. This likely traces to a read error, being one base from a far larger clone. The chain links TRBV4-2 to TRBJ1-3, with unresolved D. The V gene's germline CDR1 is LGHNA and CDR2 YNFKEQ. V shed 0 bases and J shed 0 bases, with 9 bases lying between them. CDR3 length: 16 amino acids. CDR3 protein: CASSQDPGDSGNTIYF. For the CDR3, the DNA is TGTGCCAGCAGCCAAGACCCCGGAGACTCTGGAAACACCATATATTTT.

The chain carries TRBV5-8 and TRBJ1-1; D possibly corresponds to TRBD1 (6 bases). V was cut by 0 bases and J by 1 base, with 7 bases left in between. In germline, CDR1 is SGHTS, CDR2 YDEGEE. The CDR3 is 14 residues long. CDR3 sequence reads: CASSLDRENTEAFF. CDR3 sequence (DNA): TGTGCCAGCAGCTTGGACAGGGAGAACACTGAAGCTTTCTTT.

The chain combines TRBV6-4 with TRBJ1-2, with D unclear. Germline V lookup: CDR1 MRHNA, CDR2 SNTAGT. The CDR3 loop spans 13 amino acids. With 0 bases removed from V and 6 bases from J, the gap between germline ends came to 8 bases. CDR3: CASSDSNADGYTF. As DNA, the CDR3 is TGTGCCAGCAGTGACTCGAATGCGGATGGCTACACCTTC.

This sequence joins TRBV7-6 and TRBJ1-1; D uncertain. The CDR3 extends over 11 amino acids. V was pared by 5 bases and J by 4 bases, with 5 bases between. Germline CDR1 reads SGHVS; CDR2 reads FNYEAQ. The CDR3 here is CASSPGTEAFF. CDR3 coding DNA: TGTGCCAGCAGCCCAGGCACTGAAGCTTTCTTT.

V gene TRBV11-1 combines with J gene TRBJ2-3; D is unresolved. The CDR3 has 11 residues. From germline, CDR1 is SGHAT and CDR2 FQDESV (reference sequence). Trimming shortened V by 6 bases and J by 6 bases, and 7 bases separated the two germline ends. CDR3 loop: CASSPRDTQYF. As DNA, the CDR3 is TGTGCCAGCAGTCCTCGGGATACGCAGTATTTT.

For the CDR3, the DNA is TGTGCCAGCAGTCAACCGGGATTGAACACTGAAGCTTTCTTT. Translation: CASSQPGLNTEAFF. The J gene is TRBJ1-1, the V gene TRBV27, with D uncertain. The ends were cut back, 5 bases at V and 0 bases at J, with 10 bases in the middle. Germline CDR1 is MNHEY and CDR2 is SMNVEV (reference sequence). The CDR3 is 14 amino acids.

This clone showed up just once. The J gene is TRBJ2-5, the V gene TRBV27; D unresolved. From germline, CDR1 is MNHEY and CDR2 SMNVEV (reference sequence). The CDR3 runs 13 residues. With 5 bases removed from V and 0 bases from J, the gap between germline ends came to 7 bases. This CDR3 is CASSGPYQETQYF. The CDR3 bases are TGTGCCAGCAGTGGGCCTTACCAAGAGACCCAGTACTTC.

This clone has only a few counts. The CDR3: CASSLTESYNSPLHF. The CDR3 bases are TGTGCCAGCAGCTTGACAGAATCGTATAATTCACCCCTCCACTTT. The chain combines TRBV5-4 with TRBJ1-6; no definite D call. Germline V CDR1 and CDR2: SGHNT, YYREEE (reference sequence). This CDR3 has 15 residues. V gave up 1 base and J gave up 4 bases, with 9 bases separating them.

This clone was found a few times. V and J are TRBV4-1 and TRBJ2-1; possibly TRBD1 or TRBD2 for D (6 bases each). This CDR3 contains 15 residues. The V gene's germline CDR1 is MGHRA and CDR2 YSYEKL. The germline V and J ends were trimmed by 1 base and 10 bases, with 17 bases remaining between them. CDR3 region: CASSQVPGAGDEQFF. The CDR3 DNA sequence: TGCGCCAGCAGCCAAGTGCCGGGGGCAGGGGACGAGCAGTTCTTC.

V usage is TRBV2 and J usage is TRBJ1-3, with TRBD1 as a possible D gene (6 bases). Trimming took 3 bases from V and 2 from J, leaving 11 bases between them. This CDR3 is built from 15 residues. The germline V gene has CDR1 SNHLY and CDR2 FYNNEI. CDR3 in amino acids: CASSESPGAGNTIYF. The CDR3, as DNA: TGTGCCAGCAGTGAGAGTCCAGGGGCTGGAAACACCATATATTTT. Full variable domain (rest looked up from reference TRBV2 and TRBJ1-3): EPEVTQTPSHQVTQMGQEVILRCVPISNHLYFYWYRQILGQKVEFLVSFYNNEISEKSEIFDDQFSVERPDGSNFTLKIRSTKLEDSAMYFCASSESPGAGNTIYFGEGSWLTVV.

This chain links TRBV6-4 with TRBJ2-1, with 9 positions matching TRBD2. This CDR3 contains 14 residues. Germline CDR1 is MRHNA and CDR2 is SNTAGT. V shed 10 bases and J 0 bases; nucleotides not matched to a gene: 4. The CDR3 nucleotides read TGTGCCACCGCAGCGGGGGGCTCCTACAATGAGCAGTTCTTC. This translates into CATAAGGSYNEQFF.

The chain employs TRBV25-1 and TRBJ2-7; unclear D gene. This CDR3 spans 12 amino acids. The V end lost 3 bases, the J end lost 3 bases, and 6 bases lay between the germline ends. Germline V gene sequence: CDR1 MGHDK, CDR2 SYGVNS. CDR3 nucleotide sequence: TGTGCCAGCAGTGAGGGCGGCTACGAGCAGTACTTC. Protein product: CASSEGGYEQYF.

This clone was seen more than once but under ten times. The rearrangement uses TRBV6-4 and TRBJ2-3; 8 bases are a match to TRBD2. Germline V gives CDR1 MRHNA, CDR2 SNTAGT. Trimming took 6 bases from V and 1 from J; bases not matched to a gene: 9. The CDR3 is 16 residues long. This CDR3 reads CASSPGGAGGTDTQYF. As DNA, the CDR3 is TGTGCCAGCAGCCCGGGAGGGGCGGGGGGCACAGATACGCAGTATTTT.

The rearrangement links TRBV4-3 to TRBJ2-3; 12 bases are a match to TRBD2. V lost 0 bases, J lost 4 bases, and 2 bases stayed unmatched. This CDR3 comprises 16 residues. Germline V gene sequence: CDR1 LGHNA, CDR2 YSLEER. The CDR3: CASSQDLAGGPDTQYF. The CDR3 DNA sequence: TGCGCCAGCAGCCAAGATCTAGCGGGGGGGCCAGATACGCAGTATTTT.

V usage is TRBV6-1 and J usage is TRBJ2-7, with D hard to call. The V end was cut by 0 bases, the J end by 6 bases, with 6 bases between. Germline lookup yields CDR1 MNHNS and CDR2 SASEGT. This CDR3 comprises 12 residues. Here the CDR3 DNA reads TGTGCCAGCAGTGAAGCCAGTATCGAGCAGTACTTC. As protein: CASSEASIEQYF.

The V gene is TRBV4-1, the J gene TRBJ1-5, with 10 bases identical to TRBD1. V gave up 0 bases and J gave up 6 bases; unmatched junction bases: 5. This CDR3 spans 16 amino acids. Germline CDR1 MGHRA, CDR2 YSYEKL. The CDR3 sequence: CASSQETGGAGQPQHF. The DNA of the CDR3 is TGCGCCAGCAGCCAAGAGACAGGGGGCGCGGGTCAGCCCCAGCATTTT.

This clone was observed a handful of times. CDR3 nucleotide sequence: TGTGCCAGCAGTGAACCGGTTGCAACTAATGAAAAACTGTTTTTT. Its translation: CASSEPVATNEKLFF. The genes are TRBV6-1 and TRBJ1-4; D call uncertain. The CDR3 consists of 15 residues. V gave up 2 bases and J gave up 0 bases, with 7 bases separating them. The V gene's germline CDR1 is MNHNS and CDR2 SASEGT.

This chain joins TRBV5-4 and TRBJ1-4; D may be TRBD1 (5 bases). Per the germline V gene, CDR1 is SGHNT and CDR2 is YYREEE (reference sequence). Trimming took 0 bases from V and 8 from J, leaving 8 bases between them. There are 13 residues in the CDR3. The CDR3 reads CASSLGGSEKLFF. In DNA, the CDR3 is TGTGCCAGCAGCTTGGGGGGCAGCGAAAAACTGTTTTTT.